The 16 T cell receptor beta chains in this list originate from one sample, sequenced in a study of cytomegalovirus exposure and HLA in healthy donors. This PCR relied on a set of 60 Vbeta primers and 13 Jbeta primers. Here immunoSEQ multiplex PCR was the method, and the copy in TCRdb shows in-frame clones only, minus some. This table holds more than 200,000 clones, about 83% found once. Material for sequencing was PBMCs. The receptors derive from a man in his forties or fifties in good health and CMV-seronegative.

The rearrangement links TRBV18 to TRBJ1-4; 7 nucleotides match TRBD1. The CDR3 contains 15 residues. Germline CDR1 is KGHSH and CDR2 is LQKENI. The J segment lost 4 bases and the V segment lost 1 base, leaving 3 bases of the junction unmatched. The DNA of the CDR3 is TGTGCCAGCTCACCACGGGACAGCCTTAATGAAAAACTGTTTTTT. Translation gives CASSPRDSLNEKLFF.

The chain has TRBV7-9 and TRBJ2-1; 11 bases fit TRBD1. Germline values: CDR1 SEHNR, CDR2 FQNEAQ (reference sequence). The CDR3 loop spans 14 amino acids. J lost 8 bases, V lost 4 bases, and 4 bases had no gene match. This CDR3 reads CASSYLGQGDEQFF. In DNA form, the CDR3 reads TGTGCCAGCAGCTATTTGGGACAGGGGGATGAGCAGTTCTTC.

The chain uses TRBV5-5 and TRBJ2-2; 7 bases map to TRBD2. Germline V CDR1 and CDR2: SGHKS, YYEKEE (reference sequence). V lost 1 base, J lost 4 bases, and 4 bases stayed unmatched. The CDR3 is 15 residues long. The CDR3 coding sequence is TGTGCCAGCAGCTTGTCGGGGGAGGGCACCGGGGAGCTGTTTTTT. Translated, it gives CASSLSGEGTGELFF.

The table lists this clone with a few counts. The genes are TRBV5-1 and TRBJ2-7; 9 bases are shared with TRBD2. V lost 3 bases, J lost 0 bases, and 7 bases stayed unmatched. The CDR3 is 16 residues long. CDR1 and CDR2 (germline): SGHRS, YFSETQ. The CDR3 DNA reads TGCGCCAGCAGCTCGGGACTAGCTCAGAGCTCCTACGAGCAGTACTTC. It is translated as CASSSGLAQSSYEQYF.

This chain uses TRBV15 with TRBJ2-3; possible D gene TRBD2, 6 bases. V was cut by 5 bases and J by 2 bases, with 17 bases left in between. Germline V gives CDR1 LNHNV, CDR2 YYDKDF (reference sequence). The CDR3 is made up of 16 amino acids. The CDR3 DNA follows: TGTGCCACCAGCTTTCCCAGCGGGCCTAACACAGATACGCAGTATTTT. Translating gives CATSFPSGPNTDTQYF. The full variable domain, its missing parts supplied by reference TRBV15 and TRBJ2-3, is DAMVIQNPRYQVTQFGKPVTLSCSQTLNHNVMYWYQQKSSQAPKLLFHYYDKDFNNEADTPDNFQSRRPNTSFCFLDIRSPGLGDTAMYLCATSFPSGPNTDTQYFGPGTRLTVL.

The chain carries TRBV28 and TRBJ2-7, with 10 bases that match TRBD1. The germline V gene encodes CDR1 MDHEN and CDR2 SYDVKM. CDR3 length: 14 residues. With V trimmed by 7 bases and J by 2 bases, 5 bases remained unmatched. The CDR3 sequence is CASKGTGVAYEQYF. The CDR3, as DNA: TGTGCCAGCAAAGGGACAGGGGTGGCCTACGAGCAGTACTTC. The full variable domain, its missing parts supplied by reference TRBV28 and TRBJ2-7, is DVKVTQSSRYLVKRTGEKVFLECVQDMDHENMFWYRQDPGLGLRLIYFSYDVKMKEKGDIPEGYSVSREKKERFSLILESASTNQTSMYLCASKGTGVAYEQYFGPGTRLTVT.

This clone was detected only once. The J gene is TRBJ2-7, the V gene TRBV19, with 11 bases fitting TRBD1. The CDR3 extends over 15 amino acids. CDR1 is LNHDA, CDR2 SQIVND, per germline (reference sequence). Trimming removed 8 bases from V and 5 bases from J; junction bases left unmatched: 11. CDR3 coding DNA: TGTGCCAGTGCCTGGGGGGGACAGGGGGTTAACGAGCAGTACTTC. This sequence encodes CASAWGGQGVNEQYF.

This rearrangement joins TRBV29-1 to TRBJ2-1; 7 bases are a match to TRBD2. Looked up from germline, CDR1 is SQVTM and CDR2 is ANQGSEA. The CDR3 sequence is 13 residues long. V trimming: 7 bases; J trimming: 3 bases; junction bases outside the gene matches: 6. The CDR3 coding sequence is TGCAGCGCCCTCAGCGGGAACTACAATGAGCAGTTCTTC. Translated, it gives CSALSGNYNEQFF.

V usage is TRBV10-1 and J usage is TRBJ1-3; no clear D. CDR1 is WNHNN, CDR2 SYGVQD, per germline (reference sequence). The CDR3 is 15 residues long. V was pared by 6 bases and J by 0 bases, with 12 bases between. The DNA for the CDR3 is TGCGCCAGCAGACCGCAGGCTCACTCTGGAAACACCATATATTTT. Protein: CASRPQAHSGNTIYF.

The rearrangement uses TRBV27 and TRBJ2-7, with 7 bases lining up with TRBD1. The length of the CDR3 is 13 residues. Trimming at V came to 8 bases and at J to 2 bases, leaving 6 bases not matched to a gene. Looked up from germline, CDR1 is MNHEY and CDR2 is SMNVEV (reference sequence). The CDR3 region is CASGRTGTYEQYF. As DNA, the CDR3 is TGTGCCAGCGGCCGGACAGGCACCTACGAGCAGTACTTC.

The chain recombines TRBV7-9 with TRBJ2-5; TRBD2 agrees at 13 bases. Germline CDR1 reads SEHNR; CDR2 reads FQNEAQ (reference sequence). The CDR3 has 16 amino acids. V was clipped by 6 bases and J by 4 bases; unmatched bases: 8. CDR3 protein: CASSSTSGGHIETQYF. CDR3 nucleotides: TGTGCCAGCAGTTCGACTAGCGGGGGGCATATAGAGACCCAGTACTTC.

This clone was observed once. CDR3 nucleotide sequence: TGTGCCAGCAGTGCCGCAGATACGCAGTATTTT. Translation: CASSAADTQYF. The chain joins TRBV2 to TRBJ2-3, with no clear D. Germline-derived CDR1 and CDR2 are SNHLY and FYNNEI. V dropped 4 bases and J dropped 4 bases, with 3 bases sitting between them. The length of the CDR3 is 11 residues.

This clone showed up just a few times. The chain employs TRBV5-1 and TRBJ1-3; 12 nucleotides agree with TRBD1. After removal of 0 bases from V and 2 bases from J, the junction contained 6 bases not matched to a gene. This CDR3 region has 18 residues. CDR1 and CDR2 from the germline V gene are SGHRS and YFSETQ. The CDR3 coding sequence is TGCGCCAGCAGCTTGGGCCCCGGGACAGGGGGCGCTGGAAACACCATATATTTT. This gives the protein CASSLGPGTGGAGNTIYF. Full variable domain (outside the CDR3, taken from reference TRBV5-1 and TRBJ1-3): KAGVTQTPRYLIKTRGQQVTLSCSPISGHRSVSWYQQTPGQGLQFLFEYFSETQRNKGNFPGRFSGRQFSNSRSEMNVSTLELGDSALYLCASSLGPGTGGAGNTIYFGEGSWLTVV.

J is TRBJ2-1 and V is TRBV15; 10 bases are shared with TRBD2. The J segment lost 7 bases and the V segment lost 0 bases, leaving 6 bases of the junction unmatched. Germline CDR1 reads LNHNV; CDR2 reads YYDKDF (reference sequence). The CDR3 runs to 16 residues. The CDR3 protein is CATSRDLASGSNEQFF. The DNA of the CDR3 is TGTGCCACCAGCAGAGATTTGGCTAGCGGGAGTAATGAGCAGTTCTTC.

CDR3 in amino acids: CASSPAGGDHEQYF. CDR3 nucleotides: TGTGCCAGCTCACCAGCGGGAGGGGACCACGAGCAGTACTTC. The rearrangement links TRBV18 to TRBJ2-7; TRBD2 aligns across 9 bases. The germline V gene encodes CDR1 KGHSH and CDR2 LQKENI. V was pared by 2 bases and J by 5 bases, with 4 bases of the junction left unmatched. The CDR3 is 14 amino acids. Combining the CDR3 with reference TRBV18 and TRBJ2-7 gives the whole variable domain NAGVMQNPRHLVRRRGQEARLRCSPMKGHSHVYWYRQLPEEGLKFMVYLQKENIIDESGMPKERFSAEFPKEGPSILRIQQVVRGDSAAYFCASSPAGGDHEQYFGPGTRLTVT.

The chain is built from TRBV27 and TRBJ2-7; D might be TRBD1 (5 bases). Trimming stripped 8 bases from V and 1 base from J, with 12 bases between. Looked up from germline, CDR1 is MNHEY and CDR2 is SMNVEV (reference sequence). The CDR3 extends over 13 amino acids. The CDR3 nucleotides are TGTGCCAGCCTCGGGTCAGGGTCCTACGAGCAGTACTTC. Its translation: CASLGSGSYEQYF.